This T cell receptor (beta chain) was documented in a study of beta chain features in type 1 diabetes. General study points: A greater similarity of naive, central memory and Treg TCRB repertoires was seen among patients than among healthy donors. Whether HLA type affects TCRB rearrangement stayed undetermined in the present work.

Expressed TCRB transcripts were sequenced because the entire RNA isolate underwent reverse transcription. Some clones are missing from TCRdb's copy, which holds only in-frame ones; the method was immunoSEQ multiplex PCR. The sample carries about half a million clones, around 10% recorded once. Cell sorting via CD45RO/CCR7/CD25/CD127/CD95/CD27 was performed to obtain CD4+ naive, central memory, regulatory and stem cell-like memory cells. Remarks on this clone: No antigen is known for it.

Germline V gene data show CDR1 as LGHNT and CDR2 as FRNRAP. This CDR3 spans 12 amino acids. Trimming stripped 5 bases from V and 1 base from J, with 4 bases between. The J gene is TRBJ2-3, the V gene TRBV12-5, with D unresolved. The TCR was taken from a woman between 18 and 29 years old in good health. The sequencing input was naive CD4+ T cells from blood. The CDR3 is CASGPGTDTQYF. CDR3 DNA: TGTGCTAGTGGTCCGGGCACAGATACGCAGTATTTT.